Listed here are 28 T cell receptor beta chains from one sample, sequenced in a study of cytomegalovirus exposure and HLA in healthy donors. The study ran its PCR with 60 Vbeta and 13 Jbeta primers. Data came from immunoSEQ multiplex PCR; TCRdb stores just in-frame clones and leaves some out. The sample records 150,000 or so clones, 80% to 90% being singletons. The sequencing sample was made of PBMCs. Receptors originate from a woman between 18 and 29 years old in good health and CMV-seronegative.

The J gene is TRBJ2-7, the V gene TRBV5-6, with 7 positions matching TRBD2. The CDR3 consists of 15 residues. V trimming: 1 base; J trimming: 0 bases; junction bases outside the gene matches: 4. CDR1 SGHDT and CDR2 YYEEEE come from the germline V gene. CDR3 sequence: CASSLLRLASYEQYF. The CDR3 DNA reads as TGTGCCAGCAGCTTGCTGCGACTAGCCTCCTACGAGCAGTACTTC.

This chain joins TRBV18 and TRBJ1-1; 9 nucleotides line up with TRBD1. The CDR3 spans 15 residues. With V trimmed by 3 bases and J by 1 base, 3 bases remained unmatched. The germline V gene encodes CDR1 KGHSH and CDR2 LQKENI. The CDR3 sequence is CASSPRQGENTEAFF. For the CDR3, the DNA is TGTGCCAGCTCACCCCGACAGGGGGAGAACACTGAAGCTTTCTTT.

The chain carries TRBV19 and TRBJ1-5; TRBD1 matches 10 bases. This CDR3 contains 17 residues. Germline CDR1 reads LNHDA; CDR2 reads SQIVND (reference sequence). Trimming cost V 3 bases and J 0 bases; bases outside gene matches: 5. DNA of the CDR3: TGTGCCAGTAGTATTCGGGACAGGGGCTATAGCAATCAGCCCCAGCATTTT. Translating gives CASSIRDRGYSNQPQHF.

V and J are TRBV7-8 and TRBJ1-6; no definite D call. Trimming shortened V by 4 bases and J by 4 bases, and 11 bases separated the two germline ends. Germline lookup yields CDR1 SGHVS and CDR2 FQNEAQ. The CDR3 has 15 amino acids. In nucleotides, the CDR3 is TGTGCCAGCAGCTCAGGACTTAAGTATAATTCACCCCTCCACTTT. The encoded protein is CASSSGLKYNSPLHF.

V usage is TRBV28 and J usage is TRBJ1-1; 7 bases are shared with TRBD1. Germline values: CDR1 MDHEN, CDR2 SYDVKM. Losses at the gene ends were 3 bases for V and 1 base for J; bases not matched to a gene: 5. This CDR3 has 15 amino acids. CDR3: CASSLGSGGNTEAFF. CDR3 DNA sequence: TGTGCCAGCAGTTTGGGGTCAGGGGGGAACACTGAAGCTTTCTTT.

DNA for the CDR3: TGTGCCAGTAGTATTTCGGCCGACAGGGGTCAGCCCCAGCATTTT. Amino acid sequence: CASSISADRGQPQHF. The J gene is TRBJ1-5, the V gene TRBV19, with 8 bases lining up with TRBD1. The V and J ends lost 3 bases and 6 bases, in that order; junction bases with no gene match: 7. Germline V gene sequence: CDR1 LNHDA, CDR2 SQIVND (reference sequence). The CDR3 spans 15 residues. The variable domain in full, with the rest retrieved from reference TRBV19 and TRBJ1-5, is DGGITQSPKYLFRKEGQNVTLSCEQNLNHDAMYWYRQDPGQGLRLIYYSQIVNDFQKGDIAEGYSVSREKKESFPLTVTSAQKNPTAFYLCASSISADRGQPQHFGDGTRLSIL.

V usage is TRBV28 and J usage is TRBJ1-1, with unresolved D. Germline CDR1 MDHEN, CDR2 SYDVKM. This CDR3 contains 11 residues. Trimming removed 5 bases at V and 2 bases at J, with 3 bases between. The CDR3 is CASSTNTEAFF. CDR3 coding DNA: TGTGCCAGCAGTACAAACACTGAAGCTTTCTTT.

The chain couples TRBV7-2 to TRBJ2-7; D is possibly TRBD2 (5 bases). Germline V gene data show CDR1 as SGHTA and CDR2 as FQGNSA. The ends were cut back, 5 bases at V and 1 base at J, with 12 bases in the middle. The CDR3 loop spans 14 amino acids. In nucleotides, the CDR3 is TGTGCCAGCAGCATAGGACTGGGTTCCTACGAGCAGTACTTC. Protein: CASSIGLGSYEQYF.

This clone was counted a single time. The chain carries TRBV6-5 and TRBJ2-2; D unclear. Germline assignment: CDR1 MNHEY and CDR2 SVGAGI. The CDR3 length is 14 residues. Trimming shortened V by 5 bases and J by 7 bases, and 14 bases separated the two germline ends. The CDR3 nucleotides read TGTGCCAGCAGTCGACAACCTCACGGCGGGGAGCTGTTTTTT. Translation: CASSRQPHGGELFF.

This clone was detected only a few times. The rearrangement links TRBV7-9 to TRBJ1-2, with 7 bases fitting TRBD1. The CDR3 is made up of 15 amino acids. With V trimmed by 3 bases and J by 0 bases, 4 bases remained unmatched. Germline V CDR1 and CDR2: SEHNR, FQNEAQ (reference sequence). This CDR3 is CASSLGQSPNYGYTF. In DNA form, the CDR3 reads TGTGCCAGCAGCTTGGGACAGTCGCCTAACTATGGCTACACCTTC.

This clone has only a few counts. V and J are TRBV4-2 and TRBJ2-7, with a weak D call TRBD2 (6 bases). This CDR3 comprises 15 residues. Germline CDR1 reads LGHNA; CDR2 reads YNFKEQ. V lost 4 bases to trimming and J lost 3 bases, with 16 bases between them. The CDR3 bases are TGTGCCAGCAGCCCCTCATGGAGGGATATCTACGAGCAGTACTTC. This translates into CASSPSWRDIYEQYF.

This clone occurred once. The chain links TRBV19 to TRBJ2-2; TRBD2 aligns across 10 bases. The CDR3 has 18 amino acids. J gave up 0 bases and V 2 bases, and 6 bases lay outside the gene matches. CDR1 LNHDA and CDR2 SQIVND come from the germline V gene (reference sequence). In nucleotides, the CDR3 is TGTGCCAGTAGTATACCGAGCGGGAGGGCTTCGAACACCGGGGAGCTGTTTTTT. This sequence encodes CASSIPSGRASNTGELFF.

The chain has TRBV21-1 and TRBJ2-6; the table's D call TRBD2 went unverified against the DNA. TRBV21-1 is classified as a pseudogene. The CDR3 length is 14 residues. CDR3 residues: CASTERRPYNVLTF. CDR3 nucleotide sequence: TGTGCCAGCACCGAGCGGCGCCCCTACAACGTCCTGACTTTC.

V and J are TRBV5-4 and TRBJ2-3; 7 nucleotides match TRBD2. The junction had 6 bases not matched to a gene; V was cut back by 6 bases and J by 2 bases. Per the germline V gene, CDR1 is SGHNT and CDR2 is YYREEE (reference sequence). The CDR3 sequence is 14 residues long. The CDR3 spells CASTLADYTDTQYF. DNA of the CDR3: TGTGCCAGCACCCTAGCGGATTACACAGATACGCAGTATTTT.

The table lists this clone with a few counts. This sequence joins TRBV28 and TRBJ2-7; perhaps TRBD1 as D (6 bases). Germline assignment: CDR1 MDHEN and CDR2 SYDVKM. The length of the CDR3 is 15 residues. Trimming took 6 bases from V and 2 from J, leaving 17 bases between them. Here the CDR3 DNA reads TGTGCCAGCAGCCCTCGACAGGATATACCCTACGAGCAGTACTTC. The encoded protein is CASSPRQDIPYEQYF. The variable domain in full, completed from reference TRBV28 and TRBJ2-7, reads DVKVTQSSRYLVKRTGEKVFLECVQDMDHENMFWYRQDPGLGLRLIYFSYDVKMKEKGDIPEGYSVSREKKERFSLILESASTNQTSMYLCASSPRQDIPYEQYFGPGTRLTVT.

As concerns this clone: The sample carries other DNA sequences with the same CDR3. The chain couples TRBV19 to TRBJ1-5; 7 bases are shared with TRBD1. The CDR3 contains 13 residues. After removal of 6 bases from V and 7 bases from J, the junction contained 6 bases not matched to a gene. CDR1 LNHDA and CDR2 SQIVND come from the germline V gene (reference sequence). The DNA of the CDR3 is TGTGCCAGTAGCGGCACAGGGGACCAGCCCCAGCATTTT. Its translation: CASSGTGDQPQHF.

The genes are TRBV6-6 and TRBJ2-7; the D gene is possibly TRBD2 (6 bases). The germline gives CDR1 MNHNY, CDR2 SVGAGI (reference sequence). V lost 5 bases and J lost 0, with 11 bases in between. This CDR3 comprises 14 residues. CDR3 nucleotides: TGTGCCAGCAGTAATCTAGCGAGCTCCTACGAGCAGTACTTC. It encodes CASSNLASSYEQYF.

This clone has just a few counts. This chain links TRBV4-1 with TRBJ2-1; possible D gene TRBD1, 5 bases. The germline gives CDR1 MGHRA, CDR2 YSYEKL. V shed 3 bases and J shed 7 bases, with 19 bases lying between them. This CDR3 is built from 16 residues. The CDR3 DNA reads TGCGCCAGCAGCCAGCAGGGCCCTTACGAGCTTAATGAGCAGTTCTTC. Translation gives CASSQQGPYELNEQFF.

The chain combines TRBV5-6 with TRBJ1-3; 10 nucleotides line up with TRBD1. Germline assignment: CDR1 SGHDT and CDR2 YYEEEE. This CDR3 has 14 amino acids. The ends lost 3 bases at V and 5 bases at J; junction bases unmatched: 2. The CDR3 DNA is TGTGCCAGCAGCTCGACAGGGGGCAGAAACACCATATATTTT. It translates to CASSSTGGRNTIYF. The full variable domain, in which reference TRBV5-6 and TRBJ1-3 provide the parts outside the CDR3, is DAGVTQSPTHLIKTRGQQVTLRCSPKSGHDTVSWYQQALGQGPQFIFQYYEEEERQRGNFPDRFSGHQFPNYSSELNVNALLLGDSALYLCASSSTGGRNTIYFGEGSWLTVV.

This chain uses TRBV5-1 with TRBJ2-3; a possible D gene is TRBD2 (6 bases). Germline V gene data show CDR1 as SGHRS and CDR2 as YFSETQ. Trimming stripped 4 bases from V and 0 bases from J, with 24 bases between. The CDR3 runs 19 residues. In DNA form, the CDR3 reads TGCGCCAGCAGCCCCCTCTCGCTCAGGCGGGATTCTAGCACAGATACGCAGTATTTT. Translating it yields CASSPLSLRRDSSTDTQYF.

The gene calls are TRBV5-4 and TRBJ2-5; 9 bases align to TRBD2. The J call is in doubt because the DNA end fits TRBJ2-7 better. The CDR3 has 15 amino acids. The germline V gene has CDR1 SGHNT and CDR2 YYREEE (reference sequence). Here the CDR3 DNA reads TGTGCCAGCAGCTTGTCTCCTAGCGGGACCTACGAGCAGTACTTC. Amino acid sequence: CASSLSPSGTYEQYF.

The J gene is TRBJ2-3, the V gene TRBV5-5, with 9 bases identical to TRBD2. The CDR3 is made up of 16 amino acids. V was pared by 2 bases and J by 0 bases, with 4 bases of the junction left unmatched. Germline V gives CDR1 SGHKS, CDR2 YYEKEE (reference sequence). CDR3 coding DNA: TGTGCCAGCAGCTTTGGTACTAGCGGGAGCACAGATACGCAGTATTTT. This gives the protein CASSFGTSGSTDTQYF.

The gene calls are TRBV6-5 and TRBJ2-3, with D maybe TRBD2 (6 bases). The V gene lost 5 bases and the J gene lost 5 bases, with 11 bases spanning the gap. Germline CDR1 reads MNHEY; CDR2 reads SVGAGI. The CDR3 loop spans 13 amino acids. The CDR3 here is CASSLGTGDTQYF. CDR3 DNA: TGTGCCAGCAGTCTCGGGACTGGAGATACGCAGTATTTT.

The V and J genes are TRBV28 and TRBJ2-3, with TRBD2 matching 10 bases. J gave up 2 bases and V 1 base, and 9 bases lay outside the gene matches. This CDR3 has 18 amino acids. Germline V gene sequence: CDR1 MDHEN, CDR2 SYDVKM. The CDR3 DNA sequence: TGTGCCAGCAGTTTATCCTTTGCCAGCGGGAGGGCCACAGATACGCAGTATTTT. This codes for CASSLSFASGRATDTQYF.

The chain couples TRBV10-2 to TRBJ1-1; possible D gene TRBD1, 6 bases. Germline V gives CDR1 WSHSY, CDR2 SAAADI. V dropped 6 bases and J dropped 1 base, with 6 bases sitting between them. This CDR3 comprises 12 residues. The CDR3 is CASRDRNTEAFF. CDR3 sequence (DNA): TGCGCCAGCAGGGACAGGAACACTGAAGCTTTCTTT.

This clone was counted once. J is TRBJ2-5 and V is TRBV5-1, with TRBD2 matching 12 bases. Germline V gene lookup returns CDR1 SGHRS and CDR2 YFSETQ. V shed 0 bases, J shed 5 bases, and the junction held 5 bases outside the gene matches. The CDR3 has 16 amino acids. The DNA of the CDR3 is TGCGCCAGCAGCTTGGGACTAGCGGGAGATGGGGAGACCCAGTACTTC. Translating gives CASSLGLAGDGETQYF.

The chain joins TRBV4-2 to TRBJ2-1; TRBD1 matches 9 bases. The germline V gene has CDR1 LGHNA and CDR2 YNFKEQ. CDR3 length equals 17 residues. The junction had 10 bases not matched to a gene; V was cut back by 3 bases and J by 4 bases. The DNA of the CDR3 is TGTGCCAGCAGCCACAACAGGGGGCCCGAGAGTTACAATGAGCAGTTCTTC. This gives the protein CASSHNRGPESYNEQFF.

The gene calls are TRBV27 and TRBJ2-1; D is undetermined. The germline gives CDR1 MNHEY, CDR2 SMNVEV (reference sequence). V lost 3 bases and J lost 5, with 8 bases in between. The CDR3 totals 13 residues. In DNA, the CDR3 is TGTGCCAGCAGTTTGTTCACAGACAATGAGCAGTTCTTC. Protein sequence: CASSLFTDNEQFF.